Listed here are 7 T cell receptor beta chains from one sample, sequenced in a study of ipilimumab plus nivolumab after autologous stem cell transplantation. TCRdb keeps only in-frame clones here, not all; method: immunoSEQ multiplex PCR. In the table there are under 20,000 clones, roughly four fifths of which are singletons. The source was PBMCs, collected in a trial of ipilimumab plus nivolumab as post-transplant consolidation. These receptor sequences come from a male donor with diffuse large B-cell lymphoma.

This clone has just one count. This sequence joins TRBV18 and TRBJ2-7; 8 positions agree with TRBD1. Germline assignment: CDR1 KGHSH and CDR2 LQKENI. The CDR3 consists of 14 residues. V lost 2 bases, J lost 0 bases, and 0 bases stayed unmatched. CDR3 amino acids: CASSPGTGSYEQYF. For the CDR3, the DNA is TGTGCCAGCTCACCAGGGACAGGCTCCTACGAGCAGTACTTC.

This chain joins TRBV30 and TRBJ1-4; 8 nucleotides line up with TRBD1. Germline assignment: CDR1 GTSNPN and CDR2 SVGIG (reference sequence). The CDR3 extends over 14 amino acids. After removal of 2 bases from V and 8 bases from J, the junction contained 7 bases not matched to a gene. CDR3 coding DNA: TGTGCCTGGAGTCCACGGACAGGGAACGAAAAACTGTTTTTT. This translates into CAWSPRTGNEKLFF.

The chain links TRBV7-2 to TRBJ1-3; D not certain. Trimming shortened V by 5 bases and J by 0 bases, and 11 bases separated the two germline ends. Germline CDR1 is SGHTA and CDR2 is FQGNSA. The CDR3 has 15 residues. The chain's CDR3 is CASSLTAFSGNTIYF. The CDR3 nucleotides are TGTGCCAGCAGCCTGACTGCATTCTCTGGAAACACCATATATTTT.

This chain uses TRBV14 with TRBJ2-5, with 10 bases identical to TRBD1. This CDR3 contains 16 residues. Trimming at V came to 3 bases and at J to 5 bases, leaving 9 bases not matched to a gene. From germline, CDR1 is SGHDN and CDR2 FVKESK. CDR3 DNA sequence: TGTGCCAGCAGCCAGATAGGACAGGGGGGTTTGGAGACCCAGTACTTC. Its translation is CASSQIGQGGLETQYF.

The V call is TRBV5-1, the J call TRBJ2-7; D perhaps matches TRBD2 (6 bases). The germline V gene encodes CDR1 SGHRS and CDR2 YFSETQ. The V end was cut by 2 bases, the J end by 2 bases, with 11 bases between. The CDR3 loop spans 14 amino acids. The CDR3 DNA follows: TGCGCCAGCAGCTTTGGGGGGTCTACCTACGAGCAGTACTTC. Its translation is CASSFGGSTYEQYF.

This chain uses TRBV9 with TRBJ1-6; D uncertain. V lost 5 bases to trimming and J lost 4 bases, with 10 bases between them. The CDR3 sequence is 14 residues long. The germline V gene encodes CDR1 SGDLS and CDR2 YYNGEE. CDR3 sequence: CASSKGKYNSPLHF. In DNA form, the CDR3 reads TGTGCCAGCAGTAAGGGAAAATATAATTCACCCCTCCACTTT.

The sample holds a few counts of this clone. V gene TRBV2 combines with J gene TRBJ1-2; D is unresolved. The CDR3 has 12 amino acids. Germline CDR1 is SNHLY and CDR2 is FYNNEI. The V gene lost 6 bases and the J gene lost 0 bases, with 5 bases spanning the gap. Here the CDR3 DNA reads TGTGCCAGCAGAAAAGCTAACTATGGCTACACCTTC. Translation: CASRKANYGYTF.